These 32 T cell receptor beta chains came from one sample sequenced in a study of blood T cell repertoires in COVID-19. Clones were sequenced by immunoSEQ multiplex PCR, and TCRdb holds only the in-frame ones, with some missing. The data contain roughly 110,000 clones, 82% of them singletons. The sample was peripheral blood. These receptor sequences come from a man in his sixties or seventies with acute or convalescent COVID-19.

The chain recombines TRBV6-5 with TRBJ2-3; 8 nucleotides agree with TRBD1. With 6 bases clipped from V and 4 bases from J, the junction kept 6 bases outside the gene matches. The germline V gene has CDR1 MNHEY and CDR2 SVGAGI. The length of the CDR3 is 14 residues. CDR3 bases: TGTGCCAGCAGACTTTTGGACAGGGCAGATACGCAGTATTTT. This codes for CASRLLDRADTQYF.

V is TRBV9 and J is TRBJ1-6, with D possibly being TRBD1 (6 bases). V shed 0 bases and J shed 8 bases, with 18 bases lying between them. The CDR3 extends over 17 amino acids. Germline V gene sequence: CDR1 SGDLS, CDR2 YYNGEE. The CDR3 DNA follows: TGTGCCAGCAGCGTAGCTTTACCGGACAGAGGAGATTCACCCCTCCACTTT. Residues: CASSVALPDRGDSPLHF.

V gene TRBV5-1 combines with J gene TRBJ1-6; D is undetermined. The CDR3 length is 13 residues. The germline V gene has CDR1 SGHRS and CDR2 YFSETQ. Trimming left V 0 bases short and J 10 bases short, with 8 bases between. In nucleotides, the CDR3 is TGCGCCAGCAGCTTGGCCGCGCGGTCACCCCTCCACTTT. Residues: CASSLAARSPLHF.

The count of this clone is one. The gene calls are TRBV6-5 and TRBJ1-1; no firm D call. V was trimmed by 6 bases and J by 1 base, leaving 18 bases between them. The CDR3 contains 16 residues. Germline CDR1 reads MNHEY; CDR2 reads SVGAGI. Written as DNA, the CDR3 is TGTGCCAGCAGCTACGCCCGTCGACTGGAGAACACTGAAGCTTTCTTT. This codes for CASSYARRLENTEAFF.

The chain links TRBV3-1 (or the pseudogene TRBV3-2) to TRBJ2-2; TRBD2 matches 12 bases. V trimming: 2 bases; J trimming: 4 bases; junction bases outside the gene matches: 11. The CDR3 has 19 residues. CDR1 and CDR2 (germline): LGHDT, YNNKEL (reference sequence). The DNA of the CDR3 is TGTGCCAGCAGCCAAAGGTCTAGCGGGAGGGCTAGGAGCACCGGGGAGCTGTTTTTT. Translating it yields CASSQRSSGRARSTGELFF.

This clone was detected a few times. This chain uses TRBV7-8 with TRBJ1-2; D not resolved. The CDR3 runs 12 residues. Trimming removed 1 base from V and 8 bases from J, with 8 bases in between. The germline CDR1 and CDR2 sequences are SGHVS and FQNEAQ. The CDR3 DNA reads TGTGCCAGCAGCTTAGAGGAGAAAGGCTACACCTTC. Protein product: CASSLEEKGYTF.

This clone has just a few counts. The chain carries TRBV12-3 or TRBV12-4 and TRBJ1-1; no firm D call. There are 13 residues in the CDR3. Trimming took 6 bases from V and 1 from J, leaving 9 bases between them. The CDR3 DNA sequence: TGTGCCAGCAGCCGAAACAGGAACACTGAAGCTTTCTTT. Protein product: CASSRNRNTEAFF.

V gene TRBV13 combines with J gene TRBJ2-4; TRBD1 matches at 8 bases. V trimming: 5 bases; J trimming: 1 base; junction bases outside the gene matches: 10. Germline V gene lookup returns CDR1 PRHDT and CDR2 FYEKMQ (reference sequence). CDR3 length equals 17 residues. CDR3 nucleotides: TGTGCCAGCAGCCCGACTCGGACAGGGATGGCCAAAAACATTCAGTACTTC. It encodes CASSPTRTGMAKNIQYF.

The CDR3 sequence is CAIRALAGASDEQFF. DNA for the CDR3: TGTGCCATCAGAGCTCTAGCGGGAGCGAGCGATGAGCAGTTCTTC. This chain connects TRBV10-3 to TRBJ2-1, with 10 bases aligning to TRBD2. The V and J ends lost 6 bases and 8 bases, in that order; junction bases with no gene match: 10. The CDR3 is 15 amino acids. Germline lookup yields CDR1 ENHRY and CDR2 SYGVKD.

The J gene is TRBJ2-7, the V gene TRBV28; 9 nucleotides align to TRBD1. The CDR3 spans 14 residues. V lost 7 bases to trimming and J lost 5 bases; unmatched junction nucleotides: 9. The germline V gene has CDR1 MDHEN and CDR2 SYDVKM. CDR3 region: CASIRDRVGDEQYF. CDR3 DNA: TGTGCCAGCATCAGGGACAGGGTGGGGGACGAGCAGTACTTC. Variable domain in full (rest from reference TRBV28 and TRBJ2-7): DVKVTQSSRYLVKRTGEKVFLECVQDMDHENMFWYRQDPGLGLRLIYFSYDVKMKEKGDIPEGYSVSREKKERFSLILESASTNQTSMYLCASIRDRVGDEQYFGPGTRLTVT.

In DNA form, the CDR3 reads TGTGCCAGCAGTTCGACGGCGGGCAATCAGCCCCAGCATTTT. It specifies CASSSTAGNQPQHF. This chain links TRBV7-2 with TRBJ1-5; D not resolved. Trimming took off 6 bases at V and 2 bases at J, with 11 bases between the two ends. CDR1 SGHTA and CDR2 FQGNSA come from the germline V gene. CDR3 length: 14 amino acids.

The rearrangement uses TRBV6-1 and TRBJ2-3; 8 bases agree with TRBD2. Germline values: CDR1 MNHNS, CDR2 SASEGT. The ends lost 3 bases at V and 5 bases at J; junction bases unmatched: 10. The CDR3 contains 16 residues. The CDR3 loop reads CASSEGTSSVVDTQYF. The DNA for the CDR3 is TGTGCCAGCAGTGAGGGGACTAGTTCGGTGGTAGATACGCAGTATTTT.

A few counts support this clone. The chain carries TRBV28 and TRBJ1-1, with no clear D. Germline V gene lookup returns CDR1 MDHEN and CDR2 SYDVKM. Trimming took 6 bases from V and 4 from J, leaving 15 bases between them. This CDR3 has 14 residues. The CDR3 nucleotides read TGTGCCAGCAGCCTGTTAGATAGCTTCACTGAAGCTTTCTTT. Protein: CASSLLDSFTEAFF.

The V gene is TRBV18, the J gene TRBJ1-1, with D maybe TRBD1 (5 bases). V was pared by 6 bases and J by 1 base, with 12 bases between. This CDR3 contains 14 residues. The germline CDR1 and CDR2 sequences are KGHSH and LQKENI. The DNA for the CDR3 is TGTGCCAGCTCCTTAGACGGGGGGAACACTGAAGCTTTCTTT. Its translation is CASSLDGGNTEAFF. Full variable domain (remainder filled in from reference TRBV18 and TRBJ1-1): NAGVMQNPRHLVRRRGQEARLRCSPMKGHSHVYWYRQLPEEGLKFMVYLQKENIIDESGMPKERFSAEFPKEGPSILRIQQVVRGDSAAYFCASSLDGGNTEAFFGQGTRLTVV.

The V and J genes are TRBV19 and TRBJ2-3; D is undetermined. CDR1 is LNHDA and CDR2 is SQIVND in the germline V gene (reference sequence). V gave up 7 bases and J gave up 0 bases, with 14 bases separating them. The CDR3 has 15 residues. This CDR3 reads CASTVTATSTDTQYF. CDR3 nucleotides: TGTGCCAGTACCGTGACTGCTACTAGCACAGATACGCAGTATTTT. Supplemented by reference TRBV19 and TRBJ2-3, the full variable domain reads DGGITQSPKYLFRKEGQNVTLSCEQNLNHDAMYWYRQDPGQGLRLIYYSQIVNDFQKGDIAEGYSVSREKKESFPLTVTSAQKNPTAFYLCASTVTATSTDTQYFGPGTRLTVL.

The table lists this clone with a few counts. The V and J genes are TRBV7-9 and TRBJ1-2; no reliable D call. This CDR3 is 12 amino acids long. V was shortened by 4 bases and J by 1 base, with 4 bases between the two germline ends. CDR1 and CDR2 (germline): SEHNR, FQNEAQ (reference sequence). The CDR3 region has the DNA TGTGCCAGCAGCTCCTTTAACTATGGCTACACCTTC. This codes for CASSSFNYGYTF.

This chain connects TRBV27 to TRBJ1-6; 8 bases agree with TRBD1. The CDR3 has 16 residues. Trimming at V came to 4 bases and at J to 6 bases, leaving 8 bases not matched to a gene. Germline CDR1 and CDR2: MNHEY and SMNVEV (reference sequence). CDR3 DNA: TGTGCCAGCAGTTCTCGGACAGGGTCTTCTAATTCACCCCTCCACTTT. As protein: CASSSRTGSSNSPLHF.

The rearrangement uses TRBV9 and TRBJ2-3, with D maybe TRBD2 (7 bases). Per germline, CDR1 SGDLS and CDR2 YYNGEE. The CDR3 is made up of 15 amino acids. Trimming left V 5 bases short and J 4 bases short, with 17 bases between. The CDR3 DNA reads as TGTGCCAGCAGAGCCCGGCCGGGGGGCCCAGATACGCAGTATTTT. This sequence encodes CASRARPGGPDTQYF.

The gene calls are TRBV5-1 and TRBJ2-5; 8 positions match TRBD1. The CDR3 is made up of 14 amino acids. The V gene's germline CDR1 is SGHRS and CDR2 YFSETQ. V dropped 4 bases and J dropped 2; count of bases not matched to a gene: 4. The DNA for the CDR3 is TGCGCCAGCAGCGTAGGGACAGGACAAGAGACCCAGTACTTC. Translated, it gives CASSVGTGQETQYF.

The sample holds one count of this clone. The CDR3 coding sequence is TGTGCCAGCAGCTTGGGCAGGGGCAGGAATGAAAAACTGTTTTTT. Residues: CASSLGRGRNEKLFF. The chain joins TRBV5-5 to TRBJ1-4; tentative D call: TRBD1 (6 bases). The V and J ends lost 0 bases and 5 bases respectively, with 11 bases between them. Germline CDR1 is SGHKS and CDR2 is YYEKEE (reference sequence). The CDR3 runs 15 residues.

This chain connects TRBV28 to TRBJ2-1; 16 nucleotides line up with TRBD2. V shed 4 bases and J 5 bases; nucleotides not matched to a gene: 8. The germline CDR1 and CDR2 sequences are MDHEN and SYDVKM. This CDR3 spans 18 amino acids. The DNA of the CDR3 is TGTGCCAGCAGTTCATCGGGACTAGCGGGAGGGTCCCACAATGAGCAGTTCTTC. Amino acids: CASSSSGLAGGSHNEQFF.

The V gene is TRBV12-3 or TRBV12-4, the J gene TRBJ2-7; D might be TRBD1 (6 bases). The CDR3 loop spans 13 amino acids. V was trimmed by 5 bases and J by 4 bases, leaving 12 bases between them. The CDR3 region is CASSTTGFYEQYF. The DNA for the CDR3 is TGTGCCAGCAGTACCACAGGGTTTTACGAGCAGTACTTC.

The gene calls are TRBV6-5 and TRBJ2-1, with a possible D match to TRBD1 (5 bases). From germline, CDR1 is MNHEY and CDR2 SVGAGI. This CDR3 spans 16 amino acids. V lost 0 bases and J 6 bases, leaving 15 bases between the germline ends. As DNA, the CDR3 is TGTGCCAGCAGTTACTCGAGTCAAACCAGGGCCAATGAGCAGTTCTTC. Protein product: CASSYSSQTRANEQFF.

This chain uses TRBV5-1 with TRBJ2-5, with 8 bases matching TRBD2. J was trimmed by 7 bases and V by 0 bases; bases with no gene match: 2. The CDR3 is 13 residues long. The germline CDR1 and CDR2 sequences are SGHRS and YFSETQ. CDR3: CASSLERGGTQYF. CDR3 DNA: TGCGCCAGCAGCTTGGAACGGGGGGGGACCCAGTACTTC.

V gene TRBV10-3 combines with J gene TRBJ1-3, with no clear D. V was pared by 7 bases and J by 0 bases, with 7 bases between. The CDR3 length is 13 residues. Germline CDR1 ENHRY, CDR2 SYGVKD. In DNA form, the CDR3 reads TGTGCCATCAATCCAGGCTCTGGAAACACCATATATTTT. Translating it yields CAINPGSGNTIYF.

For the CDR3, the DNA is TGTGCCAGTAGACCACCCTCACAAGGGAGAGATTACGAGCAGTACTTC. It yields the protein CASRPPSQGRDYEQYF. The chain joins TRBV19 to TRBJ2-7, with D perhaps matching TRBD2 (5 bases). CDR1 is LNHDA and CDR2 is SQIVND in the germline V gene (reference sequence). The CDR3 is 16 residues long. V was shortened by 6 bases and J by 4 bases, with 22 bases between the two germline ends.

The J gene is TRBJ2-7, the V gene TRBV19; 12 bases agree with TRBD2. The junction had 4 bases not matched to a gene; V was cut back by 5 bases and J by 2 bases. The CDR3 loop spans 15 amino acids. Germline CDR1 reads LNHDA; CDR2 reads SQIVND (reference sequence). CDR3 protein: CASSSPSGGAYEQYF. CDR3 nucleotides: TGTGCCAGTAGTTCCCCTAGCGGGGGGGCCTACGAGCAGTACTTC.

This clone occurred a few times. The rearrangement joins TRBV4-1 to TRBJ2-7; tentative D call: TRBD2 (6 bases). Germline CDR1 is MGHRA and CDR2 is YSYEKL. Trimming shortened V by 0 bases and J by 6 bases, and 15 bases separated the two germline ends. This CDR3 comprises 15 residues. The CDR3 region has the DNA TGCGCCAGCAGCCAAGATCCCCACCCCGGGAGCGAGCAGTACTTC. The encoded protein is CASSQDPHPGSEQYF.

The V and J genes are TRBV19 and TRBJ1-4, with TRBD1 matching 7 bases. Trimming at V came to 11 bases and at J to 10 bases, leaving 7 bases not matched to a gene. CDR3 length: 11 amino acids. CDR1 LNHDA and CDR2 SQIVND come from the germline V gene (reference sequence). Written as DNA, the CDR3 is TGTGCCGGTCAGGGGGGCGGAAAACTGTTTTTT. Encoded protein: CAGQGGGKLFF.

The sample holds one count of this clone. The CDR3 DNA is TGTGCCAGTAGTCTTCCGGGACTAGCGGGGGGCCTTACCTACAATGAGCAGTTCTTC. Translation: CASSLPGLAGGLTYNEQFF. The genes are TRBV19 and TRBJ2-1, with TRBD2 matching over 15 bases. The junction had 10 bases not matched to a gene; V was cut back by 5 bases and J by 2 bases. The CDR3 runs 19 residues. Germline values: CDR1 LNHDA, CDR2 SQIVND (reference sequence).

Only a few counts were recorded for this clone. The chain carries TRBV6-6 and TRBJ1-1; D is unclear. Trimming removed 5 bases from V and 7 bases from J, with 11 bases in between. This CDR3 comprises 12 residues. Germline V gives CDR1 MNHNY, CDR2 SVGAGI (reference sequence). The DNA of the CDR3 is TGTGCCAGCAGTCACCCGACACTTGAAGCTTTCTTT. As protein: CASSHPTLEAFF.

The gene calls are TRBV6-5 and TRBJ1-4; the D gene is possibly TRBD1 (5 bases). The V gene's germline CDR1 is MNHEY and CDR2 SVGAGI. CDR3 length equals 14 residues. V was trimmed by 4 bases and J by 4 bases, leaving 10 bases between them. The CDR3 spells CASSFGGGNEKLFF. The CDR3 nucleotides are TGTGCCAGCAGTTTCGGGGGGGGTAATGAAAAACTGTTTTTT.